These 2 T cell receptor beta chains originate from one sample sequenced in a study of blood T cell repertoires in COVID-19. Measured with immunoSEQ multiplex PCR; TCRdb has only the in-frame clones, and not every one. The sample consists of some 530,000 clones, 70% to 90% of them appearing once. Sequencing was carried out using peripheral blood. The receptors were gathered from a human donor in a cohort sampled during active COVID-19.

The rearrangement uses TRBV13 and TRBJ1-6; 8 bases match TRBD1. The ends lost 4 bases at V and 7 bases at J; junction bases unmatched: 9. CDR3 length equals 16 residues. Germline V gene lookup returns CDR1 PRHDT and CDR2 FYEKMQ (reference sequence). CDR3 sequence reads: CASSSSDRGGNSPLHF. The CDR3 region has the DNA TGTGCCAGCAGCTCATCTGACAGGGGCGGGAATTCACCCCTCCACTTT. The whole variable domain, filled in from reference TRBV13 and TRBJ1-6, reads AAGVIQSPRHLIKEKRETATLKCYPIPRHDTVYWYQQGPGQDPQFLISFYEKMQSDKGSIPDRFSAQQFSDYHSELNMSSLELGDSALYFCASSSSDRGGNSPLHFGNGTRLTVT.

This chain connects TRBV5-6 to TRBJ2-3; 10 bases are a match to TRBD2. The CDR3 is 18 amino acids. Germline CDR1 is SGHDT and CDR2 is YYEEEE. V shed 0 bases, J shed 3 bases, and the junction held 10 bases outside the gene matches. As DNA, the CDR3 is TGTGCCAGCAGCTTGGCCGCTAGCGGGGGAGAGGGAACAGATACGCAGTATTTT. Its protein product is CASSLAASGGEGTDTQYF.